A selection of T cell receptor beta chains follows, all from one sample in a study of response to subunit inactivated influenza vaccine. TCRdb redid the calling of the RT-PCR reads with MiXCR, one entry per CDR3 protein. The sample shows more than 450,000 distinct CDR3 sequences, approximately 7.7% of them seen only once. The sequencing here drew on PBMCs from blood, taken around 25 months after vaccination. These receptor sequences come from a man between 50 and 75 years old who received an inactivated influenza vaccine. Each CDR3 is given with its conserved first and last residue.

J | V | CDR3
TRBJ2-3 | TRBV29-1 | CSVERRDRGPTQYF
TRBJ2-7 | TRBV5-1 | CASSLGGRDSYEQYF
TRBJ1-5 | TRBV5-5 | CASSPPPWRGNSQPQHF
TRBJ1-1 | TRBV7-9 | CASSSVTGGYTEAFF
TRBJ2-7 | TRBV6-6 | CASSLARGNEQYF
TRBJ2-2 | TRBV10-3 | CAISEGNTGELFF
TRBJ2-1 | TRBV11-2 | CASSLRGIPRELWDNEQFF
TRBJ2-3 | TRBV2 | CASSPLAGGTDTQYF
TRBJ2-7 | TRBV20-1 | CSAYPGTSGYEQYF
TRBJ1-2 | TRBV6-2/TRBV6-3 | CASSQGQLNYGYTF
TRBJ1-1 | TRBV12-3/TRBV12-4 | CASSLRGQGEAFF
TRBJ2-5 | TRBV4-3 | CASSQVAGQQETQYF
TRBJ1-1 | TRBV6-6 | CASSTTGGTNTEAFF
TRBJ1-1 | TRBV7-2 | CASSRTGHLNTEAFF
TRBJ2-1 | TRBV6-1 | CASIRLAQYNEQFF
TRBJ2-4 | TRBV7-9 | CASSLAWGGNIQYF
TRBJ2-4 | TRBV11-2 | CASRFQNIQYF
TRBJ1-1 | TRBV4-1 | CASSRVNTEAFF
TRBJ2-1 | TRBV20-1 | CSGSLAGRRDNEQFF
TRBJ2-3 | TRBV4-3 | CASSQVILAGGERDTQYF
TRBJ2-6 | TRBV20-1 | CCAREGSSGANVLTF
TRBJ1-1 | TRBV18 | CASSLMGAKMNTEAFF
TRBJ2-1 | TRBV10-3 | CAITGVAGGPTVNEQFF
TRBJ2-2 | TRBV9 | CASSVRPEGAGELFF
TRBJ2-1 | TRBV2 | CASSGRKVAGGLKGFF
TRBJ2-1 | TRBV7-2 | CASSQTTATYNEQFF
TRBJ2-3 | TRBV7-2 | CASSFHAKDTQYF
TRBJ1-5 | TRBV5-5 | CASSPQGQFQPQHF
TRBJ1-1 | TRBV5-1 | CASRPPGQSNTEAFF
TRBJ2-7 | TRBV4-1 | CASSRVGGGLTEQYF
TRBJ2-3 | TRBV27 | CASSFLSRGTDTQYF
TRBJ2-1 | TRBV6-2/TRBV6-3 | CASSYSDPLSYNEQFF
TRBJ1-1 | TRBV20-1 | CSVTTDEAFF
TRBJ1-1 | TRBV14 | CASSRSGQGWTEAFF
TRBJ2-5 | TRBV10-3 | CAISEQEETQYF
TRBJ2-3 | TRBV5-1 | CASSLRLAGPDTQYF
TRBJ1-1 | TRBV5-1 | CASSFLGDEAFF
TRBJ2-2 | TRBV11-2 | CASILGQGAGELFF
TRBJ2-1 | TRBV5-1 | CASSLVVTSGNEQFF
TRBJ2-1 | TRBV3-1 | CASSFGQGTYNEQFF
TRBJ2-2 | TRBV9 | CASNRQANTGELFF
TRBJ2-1 | TRBV7-2 | CASGLKIAGGLNEQFF
TRBJ2-1 | TRBV7-3 | CASSLARRDSYNEQFF
TRBJ2-5 | TRBV20-1 | CSARGARTSGGLGTQYF
TRBJ1-5 | TRBV7-2 | CASSLANQGQPQHF